The 27 T cell receptor beta chains reported below all come from one sample, sequenced in a study of T cell repertoires in cytomegalovirus infection. TCRdb fed the reads into MiXCR, producing one record per CDR3 protein. The sample contains fewer than 650,000 distinct CDR3 sequences, roughly 43% of which appear only once. Antigen specificity for these receptors is unknown. The sample was cultured PBMCs, taken from culture after CMV antigen stimulation. These receptors all stem from a human donor in good health (CMV status not recorded). Some clones in this sample may be carry-over from other donors' samples.

V is TRBV2 and J is TRBJ2-5; unclear D gene. Trimming left V 3 bases short and J 4 bases short, with 3 bases between. Germline V lookup: CDR1 SNHLY, CDR2 FYNNEI. The CDR3 is 11 amino acids. CDR3 nucleotide sequence: TGTGCCAGCAGTGAGGGAGAGACCCAGTACTTC. Translating it yields CASSEGETQYF.

CDR3 sequence reads: CASLDRGQGADTQYF. CDR3 coding DNA: TGTGCCTCCCTAGACAGGGGTCAGGGGGCAGATACGCAGTATTTT. V gene TRBV7-8 combines with J gene TRBJ2-3; 8 bases map to TRBD1. In germline, CDR1 is SGHVS, CDR2 FQNEAQ. The CDR3 spans 15 residues. Trimming cost V 11 bases and J 4 bases; bases outside gene matches: 14.

The J gene is TRBJ1-4, the V gene TRBV7-9; no clear D. Germline V gives CDR1 SEHNR, CDR2 FQNEAQ (reference sequence). The CDR3 totals 13 residues. V was pared by 5 bases and J by 8 bases, with 12 bases between. CDR3 nucleotides: TGTGCCAGCAGCCGACCGTTTGGAGAAAAACTGTTTTTT. Residues: CASSRPFGEKLFF.

The rearrangement joins TRBV20-1 to TRBJ1-6; D is unclear. Trimming took 6 bases from V and 8 from J, leaving 11 bases between them. Germline loops: CDR1 DFQATT, CDR2 SNEGSKA (reference sequence). The CDR3 totals 12 residues. The DNA for the CDR3 is TGCAGTGCCCCGGACCGGGATTCACCCCTCCACTTT. Its translation: CSAPDRDSPLHF.

The chain combines TRBV28 with TRBJ1-2, with TRBD1 matching 11 bases. In germline, CDR1 is MDHEN, CDR2 SYDVKM. With 4 bases clipped from V and 8 bases from J, the junction kept 15 bases outside the gene matches. The CDR3 covers 17 residues. The CDR3 reads CASSWGRGQGGSWGYTF. The CDR3 bases are TGTGCCAGCAGTTGGGGCCGGGGACAGGGGGGTTCTTGGGGCTACACCTTC.

The chain combines TRBV12-3 or TRBV12-4 with TRBJ1-1; D might be TRBD1 (5 bases). The CDR3 extends over 13 amino acids. The V and J ends lost 8 bases and 4 bases respectively, with 14 bases between them. CDR3 bases: TGTGCCAGCCGTGCGGAGGGGAGCACTGAAGCTTTCTTT. Translated, it gives CASRAEGSTEAFF.

This clonotype was recorded a few times. The CDR3 here is CASSMQREVNSYNEQFF. The CDR3 DNA is TGTGCCAGTAGTATGCAGCGGGAGGTCAACTCCTACAATGAGCAGTTCTTC. The chain couples TRBV19 to TRBJ2-1; 9 bases agree with TRBD2. Germline trimming cut 3 bases from V and 0 bases from J; bases unmatched to any gene: 6. The germline V gene has CDR1 LNHDA and CDR2 SQIVND (reference sequence). The CDR3 is made up of 17 amino acids.

The rearrangement joins TRBV11-3 to TRBJ2-7; TRBD1 matches 7 bases. The CDR3 has 16 amino acids. CDR1 is SGHNT and CDR2 is YENEEA in the germline V gene. V trimming: 5 bases; J trimming: 0 bases; junction bases outside the gene matches: 10. CDR3 nucleotides: TGTGCCAGCAGCCCTATTCTGGGACAGAGCTCCTACGAGCAGTACTTC. Its protein is CASSPILGQSSYEQYF.

This clonotype showed up just a few times. The chain uses TRBV20-1 and TRBJ2-1; 15 nucleotides line up with TRBD2. V was pared by 5 bases and J by 3 bases, with 5 bases of the junction left unmatched. Germline loops: CDR1 DFQATT, CDR2 SNEGSKA (reference sequence). This CDR3 has 16 residues. As DNA, the CDR3 is TGCAGTGCTTGGACTAGCGGGAGGGGGGGCTACAATGAGCAGTTCTTC. It codes for CSAWTSGRGGYNEQFF.

The count of this clonotype is one. This chain links TRBV20-1 with TRBJ1-6; perhaps TRBD1 as D (5 bases). The V end was cut by 3 bases, the J end by 11 bases, with 14 bases between. Germline V gene data show CDR1 as DFQATT and CDR2 as SNEGSKA (reference sequence). CDR3 length: 13 amino acids. This CDR3 is CSASRGQGAPLHF. The CDR3 DNA reads TGCAGTGCTAGTAGGGGCCAAGGTGCACCCCTCCACTTT.

The CDR3 sequence: CSARFRQSETQYF. As DNA, the CDR3 is TGCAGTGCTAGATTTAGACAGTCCGAGACCCAGTACTTC. J is TRBJ2-5 and V is TRBV20-1; perhaps TRBD1 as D (5 bases). Germline-derived CDR1 and CDR2 are DFQATT and SNEGSKA (reference sequence). V was cut by 2 bases and J by 5 bases, with 12 bases left in between. The CDR3 loop spans 13 amino acids.

The rearrangement uses TRBV12-3 or TRBV12-4 and TRBJ2-1; unclear D gene. Trimming removed 7 bases at V and 0 bases at J, with 13 bases between. The CDR3 is 15 amino acids. The DNA of the CDR3 is TGTGCCAGCACCTCACACATGGGCTCCTACAATGAGCAGTTCTTC. This encodes CASTSHMGSYNEQFF.

This clonotype came up a few times. The chain is built from TRBV6-1 and TRBJ2-5; tentatively, D is TRBD1 or TRBD2 (6 bases each). The CDR3 is 16 amino acids. The germline V gene encodes CDR1 MNHNS and CDR2 SASEGT. The V gene lost 5 bases and the J gene lost 7 bases, with 23 bases spanning the gap. For the CDR3, the DNA is TGTGCCAGCAGTCCTAAGGACAGCAGGATGGGGGGGACCCAGTACTTC. It specifies CASSPKDSRMGGTQYF.

This chain uses TRBV2 with TRBJ2-3, with D perhaps matching TRBD1 (8 bases). The CDR3 spans 14 residues. The V and J ends lost 6 bases and 5 bases respectively, with 15 bases between them. Germline CDR1 is SNHLY and CDR2 is FYNNEI. CDR3 DNA: TGTGCCAGCAGGGACAGGGAGGGAGGAGATACGCAGTATTTT. Protein sequence: CASRDREGGDTQYF.

This chain links TRBV5-1 with TRBJ2-1, with 8 bases lining up with TRBD2. The germline V gene has CDR1 SGHRS and CDR2 YFSETQ. The V and J ends lost 4 bases and 0 bases, in that order; junction bases with no gene match: 3. The CDR3 consists of 15 residues. CDR3: CASSQGTSSYNEQFF. The CDR3 DNA reads TGCGCCAGCAGCCAAGGGACTAGCTCCTACAATGAGCAGTTCTTC.

This rearrangement joins TRBV10-3 to TRBJ2-7, with a tentative D call TRBD1 (5 bases). Germline CDR1 ENHRY, CDR2 SYGVKD. The CDR3 extends over 12 amino acids. Between the trimmed V and J ends, which lost 6 bases and 1 base, there was a span of 7 bases. CDR3 region: CAIRQASYEQYF. Written as DNA, the CDR3 is TGTGCCATCAGACAGGCATCCTACGAGCAGTACTTC.

The sample holds many counts of this clonotype. V gene TRBV7-2 combines with J gene TRBJ2-3, with D hard to call. In germline, CDR1 is SGHTA, CDR2 FQGNSA. Deletions cut 1 base from V and 6 bases from J, with 17 bases between. CDR3 length: 16 amino acids. DNA for the CDR3: TGTGCCAGCAGCTTAGTAGGACCCTTTCCCCCCGATACGCAGTATTTT. As protein: CASSLVGPFPPDTQYF.

The chain has TRBV7-8 and TRBJ2-7, with D perhaps TRBD1 or TRBD2 (5 bases each). CDR1 and CDR2 (germline): SGHVS, FQNEAQ. With 5 bases removed from V and 1 base from J, the gap between germline ends came to 18 bases. CDR3 length: 16 residues. The CDR3 spells CASSPRGILISYEQYF. As DNA, the CDR3 is TGTGCCAGCAGCCCCCGGGGCATCCTAATTTCCTACGAGCAGTACTTC.

The table lists this clonotype with a few counts. The chain joins TRBV28 to TRBJ2-7; unclear D gene. The germline V and J ends were trimmed by 6 bases and 4 bases, with 10 bases remaining between them. In germline, CDR1 is MDHEN, CDR2 SYDVKM. This CDR3 contains 12 residues. CDR3 in DNA: TGTGCCAGCAGCACCTCCCCATACGAGCAGTACTTC. It codes for CASSTSPYEQYF.

CDR3: CASSQGPWDTGELFF. The CDR3 nucleotides are TGCGCCAGCAGCCAGGGACCATGGGACACCGGGGAGCTGTTTTTT. This sequence joins TRBV4-1 and TRBJ2-2; D tentatively fits TRBD1 or TRBD2 (5 bases each). The germline gives CDR1 MGHRA, CDR2 YSYEKL. V lost 3 bases, J lost 3 bases, and 11 bases lay in between. The CDR3 sequence is 15 residues long.

The chain uses TRBV7-2 and TRBJ2-1, with TRBD2 as a possible D gene (6 bases). V lost 3 bases to trimming and J lost 10 bases, with 13 bases between them. The germline CDR1 and CDR2 sequences are SGHTA and FQGNSA. The CDR3 length is 13 residues. The CDR3 DNA reads as TGTGCCAGCAGCTTCTCGGGAGTCGGGGAGCAGTTCTTC. As protein: CASSFSGVGEQFF.

This clonotype appeared many times. The gene calls are TRBV7-8 and TRBJ2-5; TRBD1 or TRBD2 may be the D gene (5 bases each). The CDR3 contains 12 residues. Per the germline V gene, CDR1 is SGHVS and CDR2 is FQNEAQ. V lost 5 bases to trimming and J lost 4 bases, with 8 bases between them. CDR3: CASSGGGETQYF. CDR3 DNA sequence: TGTGCCAGCAGCGGTGGGGGAGAGACCCAGTACTTC.

This clonotype appeared many times. Here the CDR3 reads CASSLKLVNEQYF. The CDR3 nucleotides read TGTGCCAGCAGCTTAAAGTTAGTCAACGAGCAGTACTTC. The chain uses TRBV11-2 and TRBJ2-7, with D uncertain. Trimming shortened V by 2 bases and J by 5 bases, and 10 bases separated the two germline ends. The germline CDR1 and CDR2 sequences are SGHAT and FQNNGV. CDR3 length: 13 residues.

This clonotype came up a few times. The rearrangement uses TRBV11-3 and TRBJ2-1, with 8 bases that match TRBD2. J lost 7 bases, V lost 4 bases, and 9 bases had no gene match. The CDR3 totals 15 residues. Germline-derived CDR1 and CDR2 are SGHNT and YENEEA. The CDR3 reads CASSSTGGVFNEQFF. Here the CDR3 DNA reads TGTGCCAGCAGCTCTACCGGGGGGGTCTTTAATGAGCAGTTCTTC. Drawing the rest from reference TRBV11-3 and TRBJ2-1, the complete variable domain is EAGVVQSPRYKIIEKKQPVAFWCNPISGHNTLYWYLQNLGQGPELLIRYENEEAVDDSQLPKDRFSAERLKGVDSTLKIQPAELGDSAVYLCASSSTGGVFNEQFFGPGTRLTVL.

The CDR3 sequence: CASSYQGGGSWDTQYF. In DNA, the CDR3 is TGTGCCAGCAGTTATCAGGGGGGAGGATCGTGGGATACGCAGTATTTT. This sequence joins TRBV6-5 and TRBJ2-3; D is possibly TRBD1 (7 bases). CDR1 and CDR2 (germline): MNHEY, SVGAGI. V lost 3 bases and J 6 bases, leaving 19 bases between the germline ends. The CDR3 spans 16 residues.

In this sample, this clonotype turned up a few times. The chain employs TRBV11-2 and TRBJ2-1; perhaps TRBD2 as D (7 bases). Germline V CDR1 and CDR2: SGHAT, FQNNGV. Trimming cost V 5 bases and J 4 bases, with 15 bases left between them. The CDR3 sequence is 15 residues long. For the CDR3, the DNA is TGTGCCAGCAGCCCGAATAGGGGGGGTTACAATGAGCAGTTCTTC. Translating gives CASSPNRGGYNEQFF.

A few counts support this clonotype. V usage is TRBV6-2 or TRBV6-3 and J usage is TRBJ2-7; 7 bases agree with TRBD2. This CDR3 spans 15 amino acids. The V segment lost 4 bases and the J segment 6 bases; nucleotides outside the gene matches: 12. Per germline, CDR1 MNHEY and CDR2 SVGEGT. This CDR3 reads CASSSFGASGGEQYF. The DNA for the CDR3 is TGTGCCAGCAGTTCTTTTGGGGCTAGCGGCGGCGAGCAGTACTTC.